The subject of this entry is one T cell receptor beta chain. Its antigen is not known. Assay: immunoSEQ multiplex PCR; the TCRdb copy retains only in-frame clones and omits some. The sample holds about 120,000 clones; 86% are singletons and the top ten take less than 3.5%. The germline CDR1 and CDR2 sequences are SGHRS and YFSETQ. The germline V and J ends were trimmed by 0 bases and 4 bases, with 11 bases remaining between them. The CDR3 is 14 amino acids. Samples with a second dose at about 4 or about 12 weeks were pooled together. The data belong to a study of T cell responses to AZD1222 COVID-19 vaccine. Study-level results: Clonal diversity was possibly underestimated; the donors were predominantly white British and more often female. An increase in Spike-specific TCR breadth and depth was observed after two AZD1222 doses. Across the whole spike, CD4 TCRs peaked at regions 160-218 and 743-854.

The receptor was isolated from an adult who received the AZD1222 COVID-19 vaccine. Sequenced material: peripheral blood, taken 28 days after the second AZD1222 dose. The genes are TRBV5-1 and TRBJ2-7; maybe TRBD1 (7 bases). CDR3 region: CASSLGQGLYEQYF. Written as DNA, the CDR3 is TGCGCCAGCAGCTTGGGACAGGGACTGTACGAGCAGTACTTC.